The TCR beta chain described here comes from a study of cytomegalovirus exposure and HLA in healthy donors. Study context: HLA-typed donors were the source of about 81 million unique TCRs held in an early data release. Overall study results and limits: Later analysis identified several of the most significant clusters that appeared linked to common viral pathogens. V- and J-gene trimming in TCR beta was tied to a missense DCLRE1C variant by an analysis performed later.

Notes on this clone: Its antigen remains unknown.

The PCR used 60 Vbeta and 13 Jbeta primers. The table came from immunoSEQ multiplex PCR; TCRdb's copy has only in-frame clones and leaves some out. This repertoire comprises roughly 33,000 clones; its ten largest clones make up 3.4%. Trimming shortened V by 0 bases and J by 11 bases, and 14 bases separated the two germline ends. The CDR3 runs 15 residues. In germline, CDR1 is WSHSY, CDR2 SAAADI. The V call is TRBV10-2, the J call TRBJ1-6; D unresolved. The sequencing input was PBMCs. The TCR sequence derives from a woman aged 40 to 50 in good health and CMV-seropositive. CDR3 loop: CASSESIPQRPPLHF. CDR3 nucleotides: TGCGCCAGCAGTGAGTCGATTCCTCAGCGGCCACCCCTCCACTTT.